This T cell receptor (beta chain) derives from a study of shared T cell receptors in the human thymus. Profiled with immunoSEQ multiplex PCR; TCRdb holds only in-frame clones, not every one. The data show 650,000 to 950,000 clones, over 75% seen once. The V gene end was trimmed by 0 bases and the J gene end by 6 bases; junction bases not matched to a gene: 8. Germline V gene data show CDR1 as SGDLS and CDR2 as YYNGEE. There are 15 residues in the CDR3. These sequences were also reported in another study, on human thymus T cells. That source adds: Having surgery to correct congenital heart defects, healthy Finnish infants acted as the donors. Surgeons resected thymus tissue during corrective heart surgery. Related studies noted strongly shared thymic repertoires across unrelated people.

The source of this sequence is a girl under two years old with a congenital heart defect. The sequenced material came from thymocytes. The chain combines TRBV9 with TRBJ2-5; 7 bases are shared with TRBD1. In DNA, the CDR3 is TGTGCCAGCAGCGTAGACGAGGGGGCTCGAAAGACCCAGTACTTC. Its translation: CASSVDEGARKTQYF.